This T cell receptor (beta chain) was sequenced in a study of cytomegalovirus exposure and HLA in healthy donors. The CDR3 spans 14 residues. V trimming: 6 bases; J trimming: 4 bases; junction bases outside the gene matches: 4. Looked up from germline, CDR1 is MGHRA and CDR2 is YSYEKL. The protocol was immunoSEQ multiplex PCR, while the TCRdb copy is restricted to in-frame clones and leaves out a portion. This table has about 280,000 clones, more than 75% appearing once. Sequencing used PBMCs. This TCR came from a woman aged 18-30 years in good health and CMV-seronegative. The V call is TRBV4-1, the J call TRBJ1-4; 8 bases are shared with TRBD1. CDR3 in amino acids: CASRRQGLNEKLFF. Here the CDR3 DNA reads TGCGCCAGCAGGCGACAGGGGCTTAATGAAAAACTGTTTTTT.